This T cell receptor (beta chain) was retrieved from a study of cytomegalovirus exposure and HLA in healthy donors. Study conclusions and caveats: HLA-A and HLA-B allele assignments for most subjects were reportedly predicted accurately using TCR beta sequences. Many donors carried some public TCRs, although rarity characterized most TCR sequences. An apparent linkage of common viral pathogens to several of the most significant clusters emerged in a later analysis.

Trimming left V 1 base short and J 7 bases short, with 10 bases between. Germline CDR1 MGHDK, CDR2 SYGVNS. The CDR3 spans 14 residues. The PCR was carried out with 60 Vbeta primers and 13 Jbeta primers. Produced via immunoSEQ multiplex PCR; TCRdb's table is partial and in-frame only. The profile covers a few hundred thousand clones, with around 85% appearing a single time and approximately 0.22% taken by the ten largest. Details on this clone: What it binds is not known.

The rearrangement uses TRBV25-1 and TRBJ1-4; D not certain. This TCR was recovered from a girl under 10 years old in good health and CMV-seronegative. The sample comprised PBMCs. CDR3 loop: CASSEFGRGEKLFF. The CDR3 coding sequence is TGTGCCAGCAGTGAATTTGGACGGGGTGAAAAACTGTTTTTT. Full variable domain (rest looked up from reference TRBV25-1 and TRBJ1-4): EADIYQTPRYLVIGTGKKITLECSQTMGHDKMYWYQQDPGMELHLIHYSYGVNSTEKGDLSSESTVSRIRTEHFPLTLESARPSHTSQYLCASSEFGRGEKLFFGSGTQLSVL.